This entry lists 17 T cell receptor beta chains sequenced from one sample in a study of cytomegalovirus exposure and HLA in healthy donors. Only in-frame clones appear in the TCRdb table, and some are missing; sequencing was by immunoSEQ multiplex PCR. Altogether approximately 200,000 clones are present, about 90% being singletons, with the ten largest covering 0.8% to 1.2%. Source material: PBMCs. These receptors all come from a woman in her late teens or twenties in good health and CMV-seronegative.

As regards this clone: One junction end disagrees with the germline gene, perhaps due to a read error. The rearrangement links TRBV7-7 to TRBJ2-1; TRBD1 matches 10 bases. Germline lookup yields CDR1 SSHAT and CDR2 FNYEAQ (reference sequence). This CDR3 contains 14 residues. CDR3 sequence reads: CASSQDRGVNEQFF. For the CDR3, the DNA is TGTGCTAGCAGCCAGGACAGGGGGGTTAATGAGCAGTTCTTC.

The chain carries TRBV28 and TRBJ2-1; 8 bases are shared with TRBD2. The CDR3 totals 17 residues. In germline, CDR1 is MDHEN, CDR2 SYDVKM. With 5 bases clipped from V and 10 bases from J, the junction kept 19 bases outside the gene matches. CDR3 sequence: CASSMWSSGTPLGEQFF. DNA for the CDR3: TGTGCCAGCAGTATGTGGAGTAGCGGGACACCACTTGGAGAGCAGTTCTTC.

The chain joins TRBV27 to TRBJ2-5; 9 bases align to TRBD1. Germline CDR1 and CDR2: MNHEY and SMNVEV (reference sequence). This CDR3 contains 14 residues. V was pared by 5 bases and J by 2 bases, with 3 bases of the junction left unmatched. The CDR3 DNA sequence: TGTGCCAGCAGTGCCGGGACAGGGCAAGAGACCCAGTACTTC. It yields the protein CASSAGTGQETQYF.

This clone came up once. The rearrangement links TRBV7-9 to TRBJ2-6; D might be TRBD1 (5 bases). Germline V gives CDR1 SEHNR, CDR2 FQNEAQ (reference sequence). Between the trimmed V and J ends, which lost 5 bases and 7 bases, there was a span of 9 bases. The length of the CDR3 is 13 residues. The CDR3 spells CASSPRTANVLTF. The CDR3 DNA follows: TGTGCCAGCAGCCCTAGGACAGCCAACGTCCTGACTTTC.

The chain couples TRBV4-1 to TRBJ2-1; D gene uncertain. This CDR3 comprises 16 residues. CDR1 and CDR2 from the germline V gene are MGHRA and YSYEKL. V gave up 5 bases and J gave up 0 bases, with 14 bases separating them. This CDR3 is CASSVLDMLSYNEQFF. The CDR3 DNA reads TGCGCCAGCAGCGTACTTGATATGCTCTCCTACAATGAGCAGTTCTTC.

This sequence joins TRBV19 and TRBJ2-1; TRBD2 matches 7 bases. Germline loops: CDR1 LNHDA, CDR2 SQIVND (reference sequence). The V segment lost 7 bases and the J segment 7 bases; nucleotides outside the gene matches: 10. The CDR3 covers 14 residues. The CDR3 nucleotides read TGTGCCAGTACCAGCGGGGAGGAGATAAATGAGCAGTTCTTC. Amino acid sequence: CASTSGEEINEQFF.

The chain uses TRBV6-1 and TRBJ1-2; D is unclear. Germline V lookup: CDR1 MNHNS, CDR2 SASEGT. The CDR3 totals 14 residues. Trimming removed 2 bases from V and 3 bases from J, with 10 bases in between. CDR3 sequence: CASSETDTDYGYTF. CDR3 nucleotides: TGTGCCAGCAGTGAAACCGACACTGACTATGGCTACACCTTC.

V usage is TRBV7-8 and J usage is TRBJ2-7; 7 positions agree with TRBD2. V dropped 4 bases and J dropped 3; count of bases not matched to a gene: 9. The CDR3 has 15 residues. CDR1 is SGHVS and CDR2 is FQNEAQ in the germline V gene. CDR3 in amino acids: CASSSTGTGGYEQYF. CDR3 DNA: TGTGCCAGCAGCTCAACCGGGACGGGGGGCTACGAGCAGTACTTC.

The chain employs TRBV5-1 and TRBJ2-2, with 11 nucleotides matching TRBD2. With V trimmed by 3 bases and J by 5 bases, 9 bases remained unmatched. Germline-derived CDR1 and CDR2 are SGHRS and YFSETQ. The CDR3 runs 17 residues. CDR3 region: CASSSSGTSGWTGELFF. The CDR3 DNA reads as TGCGCCAGCAGCTCATCCGGGACTAGCGGTTGGACCGGGGAGCTGTTTTTT.

The rearrangement uses TRBV5-4 and TRBJ2-7; no firm D call. Germline CDR1 and CDR2: SGHNT and YYREEE (reference sequence). The V and J ends lost 0 bases and 0 bases respectively, with 10 bases between them. The CDR3 is 15 residues long. The CDR3 loop reads CASSLGGSSSYEQYF. The DNA for the CDR3 is TGTGCCAGCAGCTTGGGCGGTTCTAGCTCCTACGAGCAGTACTTC.

The chain recombines TRBV19 with TRBJ1-2; 9 bases match TRBD1. The V segment lost 10 bases and the J segment 5 bases; nucleotides outside the gene matches: 8. Germline V gives CDR1 LNHDA, CDR2 SQIVND (reference sequence). The CDR3 length is 13 residues. As DNA, the CDR3 is TGTGCCACAAGCCGGGACAGGGAGTATGGCTACACCTTC. It is translated as CATSRDREYGYTF.

This clone was seen only once. This chain connects TRBV27 to TRBJ2-7; D perhaps matches TRBD1 (5 bases). In germline, CDR1 is MNHEY, CDR2 SMNVEV (reference sequence). V dropped 10 bases and J dropped 3 bases, with 19 bases sitting between them. This CDR3 has 14 amino acids. The CDR3 DNA follows: TGTGCCATCGCTCAGGGTGGGTCCCTCTACGAGCAGTACTTC. Translating gives CAIAQGGSLYEQYF.

The chain employs TRBV2 and TRBJ1-1, with D tentatively TRBD1 (6 bases). The V gene lost 7 bases and the J gene lost 0 bases, with 15 bases spanning the gap. The CDR3 is 15 amino acids. CDR1 SNHLY and CDR2 FYNNEI come from the germline V gene. CDR3 sequence: CASTVDRLMNTEAFF. CDR3 sequence (DNA): TGTGCCAGCACCGTCGACAGGCTCATGAACACTGAAGCTTTCTTT.

This chain uses TRBV28 with TRBJ1-3; D remains unclear. The length of the CDR3 is 14 residues. The V end lost 7 bases, the J end lost 0 bases, and 10 bases lay between the germline ends. The V gene's germline CDR1 is MDHEN and CDR2 SYDVKM. In nucleotides, the CDR3 is TGTGCCAGCAAAGACACCTTCTCTGGAAACACCATATATTTT. This codes for CASKDTFSGNTIYF. The full variable domain, with the rest looked up from reference TRBV28 and TRBJ1-3, is DVKVTQSSRYLVKRTGEKVFLECVQDMDHENMFWYRQDPGLGLRLIYFSYDVKMKEKGDIPEGYSVSREKKERFSLILESASTNQTSMYLCASKDTFSGNTIYFGEGSWLTVV.

The chain recombines TRBV29-1 with TRBJ2-7, with D perhaps matching TRBD2 (6 bases). The CDR3 length is 15 residues. V lost 7 bases to trimming and J lost 3 bases, with 22 bases between them. The V gene's germline CDR1 is SQVTM and CDR2 ANQGSEA. The CDR3 spells CSAPRGSGCGYEQYF. CDR3 sequence (DNA): TGCAGCGCACCGCGGGGTAGCGGCTGCGGCTACGAGCAGTACTTC.

The chain couples TRBV11-3 to TRBJ2-5, with unresolved D. The CDR3 spans 13 residues. Trimming took off 2 bases at V and 2 bases at J, with 6 bases between the two ends. Germline V CDR1 and CDR2: SGHNT, YENEEA. CDR3 nucleotides: TGTGCCAGCAGCTTAAGAGGACAAGAGACCCAGTACTTC. The encoded protein is CASSLRGQETQYF.

The chain recombines TRBV6-5 with TRBJ2-7; 7 bases map to TRBD2. V shed 2 bases, J shed 0 bases, and the junction held 4 bases outside the gene matches. CDR3 length: 15 residues. Germline-derived CDR1 and CDR2 are MNHEY and SVGAGI. The CDR3 spells CASSYGTTSSYEQYF. The DNA of the CDR3 is TGTGCCAGCAGTTACGGGACTACGAGCTCCTACGAGCAGTACTTC.